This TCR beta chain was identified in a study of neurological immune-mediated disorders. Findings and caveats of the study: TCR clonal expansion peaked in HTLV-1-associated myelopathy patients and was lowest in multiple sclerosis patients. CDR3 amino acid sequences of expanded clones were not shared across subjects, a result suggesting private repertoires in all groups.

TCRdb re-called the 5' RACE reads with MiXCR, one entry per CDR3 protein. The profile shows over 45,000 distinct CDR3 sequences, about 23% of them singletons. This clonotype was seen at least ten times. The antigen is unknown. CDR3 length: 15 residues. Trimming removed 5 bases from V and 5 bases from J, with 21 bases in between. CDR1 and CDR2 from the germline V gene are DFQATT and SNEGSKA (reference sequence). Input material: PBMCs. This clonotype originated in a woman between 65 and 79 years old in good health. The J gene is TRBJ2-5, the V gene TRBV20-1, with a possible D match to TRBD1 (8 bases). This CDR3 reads CSASGRAGGGETQYF. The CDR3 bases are TGCAGTGCTTCAGGGAGGGCAGGGGGCGGGGAGACCCAGTACTTC.